The 6 T cell receptor beta chains reported below all come from one sample, sequenced in a study of beta chain features in type 1 diabetes (dated by TCRdb to 2016 to 2018). No cognate antigen is known for these TCRs. Library preparation used the immunoSEQ multiplex PCR assay. All of the isolated RNA was reverse transcribed with the High Capacity cDNA Reverse Transcription Kit, so expressed TCRB transcripts were sequenced. TCRdb stores this immuneACCESS table with in-frame sequences only. Part of the clones is absent; in the studies checked, under half of the shortfall reflects unresolved V genes, and no reason is known for the rest. The sample contains around 110,000 clones, 16% of them found a single time. The ten largest clonotypes hold less than 3% of the sample. Study-wide findings and limitations: A moderate but significant shortening of TCRB CDR3 length was observed in type 1 diabetes patients in all four CD4+ subsets.

The material sequenced was central memory CD4+ T cells from blood. Receptors originate from a man aged 25-45 years with type 1 diabetes.

This clone has just a few counts. V and J are TRBV9 and TRBJ1-5, with TRBD1 matching over 7 bases. The germline CDR1 and CDR2 sequences are SGDLS and YYNGEE. With V trimmed by 4 bases and J by 3 bases, 4 bases remained unmatched. The CDR3 is made up of 14 amino acids. CDR3 amino acids: CASSPDRVNQPQHF. DNA for the CDR3: TGTGCCAGCAGCCCTGACAGGGTCAATCAGCCCCAGCATTTT.

In this sample, this clone turned up many times. In DNA form, the CDR3 reads TGCGCCAGCAGCCAAGCAGGGGGCTTTGGCTACACCTTC. It is translated as CASSQAGGFGYTF. J is TRBJ1-2 and V is TRBV4-1, with 8 nucleotides matching TRBD1. With V trimmed by 1 base and J by 7 bases, 2 bases remained unmatched. This CDR3 is 13 amino acids long. CDR1 is MGHRA and CDR2 is YSYEKL in the germline V gene.

CDR3 DNA sequence: TGTGCCAGCAGTGGGCGAGACTTCAACAATGAGCAGTTCTTC. Translation: CASSGRDFNNEQFF. The chain links TRBV2 to TRBJ2-1; the D is unclear. The CDR3 length is 14 residues. V lost 4 bases, J lost 5 bases, and 12 bases lay in between. Looked up from germline, CDR1 is SNHLY and CDR2 is FYNNEI.

V and J are TRBV29-1 and TRBJ2-1, with 7 bases aligning to TRBD1. From germline, CDR1 is SQVTM and CDR2 ANQGSEA. J gave up 9 bases and V 4 bases, and 9 bases lay outside the gene matches. This CDR3 is built from 13 residues. The CDR3 DNA follows: TGCAGCGTTGGCGACCAGGGGGAAACTGAGCAGTTCTTC. This encodes CSVGDQGETEQFF.

V is TRBV9 and J is TRBJ2-5; D ambiguous. From germline, CDR1 is SGDLS and CDR2 YYNGEE. The length of the CDR3 is 13 residues. The V gene lost 0 bases and the J gene lost 4 bases, with 7 bases spanning the gap. The CDR3: CASSVGVVETQYF. The CDR3 DNA follows: TGTGCCAGCAGCGTAGGAGTCGTAGAGACCCAGTACTTC. Full variable domain (rest looked up from reference TRBV9 and TRBJ2-5): DSGVTQTPKHLITATGQRVTLRCSPRSGDLSVYWYQQSLDQGLQFLIQYYNGEERAKGNILERFSAQQFPDLHSELNLSSLELGDSALYFCASSVGVVETQYFGPGTRLLVL.

This clone was detected a few times. The CDR3 is CASSYSNGGDEAFF. The CDR3 DNA follows: TGTGCCAGCAGTTACTCGAACGGCGGTGATGAAGCTTTCTTT. The rearrangement links TRBV6-5 to TRBJ1-1; no firm D call. Trimming cost V 0 bases and J 7 bases, with 12 bases left between them. Germline lookup yields CDR1 MNHEY and CDR2 SVGAGI. CDR3 length equals 14 residues.